The rows below give T cell receptor beta chains drawn from one sample of a study of CD8 T cells in Susac syndrome. TCRdb ran MiXCR on the immunoSEQ multiplex PCR reads and lists one entry per CDR3 protein. Here the sample spans approximately 94,000 distinct CDR3 sequences, around 95% being singletons. Material for sequencing was CD8+ T cells from PBMCs. The source is a human donor with Susac syndrome. CDR3s include the opening cysteine and the closing phenylalanine or tryptophan. Each record gives: D gene, CDR3 length, V gene, J gene, clone size, CDR3 DNA, CDR3 protein. The D gene is left open where the match is weak. Some rows have no size entry. The others give once, few or many, or a class for an expanded clone.

d_call: -; cdr3_length: 13; v_call: TRBV11-3; j_call: TRBJ2-5; clone_size: -; cdr3_nt: TGTGCCAGCAGCTTAGGTACGGCGGAGACCCAGTACTTC; cdr3_aa: CASSLGTAETQYF
d_call: -; cdr3_length: 14; v_call: TRBV6-1; j_call: TRBJ2-6; clone_size: once; cdr3_nt: TGTGCCAGCAGTGAACTAGGTGGGGCCAACGTCCTGACTTTC; cdr3_aa: CASSELGGANVLTF
d_call: -; cdr3_length: 14; v_call: TRBV9; j_call: TRBJ1-1; clone_size: -; cdr3_nt: TGTGCCAGCAGCGTAGACGGGGTCGGCACTGAAGCTTTCTTT; cdr3_aa: CASSVDGVGTEAFF
d_call: TRBD2; cdr3_length: 18; v_call: TRBV9; j_call: TRBJ2-3; clone_size: -; cdr3_nt: TGTGCCAGCAGCGTTTCCGGGACTAGCGGGGGAAGCACAGATACGCAGTATTTT; cdr3_aa: CASSVSGTSGGSTDTQYF
d_call: -; cdr3_length: 15; v_call: TRBV14; j_call: TRBJ1-2; clone_size: once; cdr3_nt: TGTGCCAGCAGCCAAGCAGGACAGACTCCCTATGGCTACACCTTC; cdr3_aa: CASSQAGQTPYGYTF
d_call: TRBD1; cdr3_length: 16; v_call: TRBV29-1; j_call: TRBJ2-4; clone_size: -; cdr3_nt: TGCAGCGTTGTCCCGGGACAGGGGCAGGCCAAAAACATTCAGTACTTC; cdr3_aa: CSVVPGQGQAKNIQYF
d_call: -; cdr3_length: 18; v_call: TRBV7-2; j_call: TRBJ2-3; clone_size: -; cdr3_nt: TGTGCCAGCAGCTTAGTATTGTATGGTACCGGGGACACAGATACGCAGTATTTT; cdr3_aa: CASSLVLYGTGDTDTQYF
d_call: -; cdr3_length: 13; v_call: TRBV15; j_call: TRBJ1-2; clone_size: -; cdr3_nt: TGTGCCACCAGCAGAGATCGTGAATACGGCTACACCTTC; cdr3_aa: CATSRDREYGYTF
d_call: -; cdr3_length: 13; v_call: TRBV3-1; j_call: TRBJ2-3; clone_size: -; cdr3_nt: TGTGCCAGCAGCCCAATGCGATCGGATACGCAGTATTTT; cdr3_aa: CASSPMRSDTQYF
d_call: -; cdr3_length: 13; v_call: TRBV29-1; j_call: TRBJ1-2; clone_size: -; cdr3_nt: TGCAGCGTTGCCGAGGGGGGTGGCTATGGCTACACCTTC; cdr3_aa: CSVAEGGGYGYTF
d_call: TRBD1; cdr3_length: 14; v_call: TRBV20-1; j_call: TRBJ1-5; clone_size: once; cdr3_nt: TGCAGTGCTAGAGTGGGACAGGGGGATCAGCCCCAGCATTTT; cdr3_aa: CSARVGQGDQPQHF
d_call: -; cdr3_length: 14; v_call: TRBV13; j_call: TRBJ2-7; clone_size: -; cdr3_nt: TGTGCCAGCAGCTTGGGAGGACAGGCCTACGAGCAGTACTTC; cdr3_aa: CASSLGGQAYEQYF
d_call: -; cdr3_length: 13; v_call: TRBV2; j_call: TRBJ2-5; clone_size: -; cdr3_nt: TGTGCCAGCACTCCGGGTTCTTACGAGACCCAGTACTTC; cdr3_aa: CASTPGSYETQYF
d_call: -; cdr3_length: 13; v_call: TRBV6-6; j_call: TRBJ2-3; clone_size: -; cdr3_nt: TGTGCCAGCAGACAGTTCGGCACAGATACGCAGTATTTT; cdr3_aa: CASRQFGTDTQYF
d_call: TRBD1; cdr3_length: 13; v_call: TRBV20-1; j_call: TRBJ1-1; clone_size: -; cdr3_nt: TGCAGTGCTAACCGGGACAGGGAAACTGAAGCTTTCTTT; cdr3_aa: CSANRDRETEAFF
d_call: TRBD1; cdr3_length: 16; v_call: TRBV29-1; j_call: TRBJ2-5; clone_size: -; cdr3_nt: TGCAGCGTTGATCGGACAGGGGAAGAGTCGGGGGAGACCCAGTACTTC; cdr3_aa: CSVDRTGEESGETQYF
d_call: TRBD2; cdr3_length: 15; v_call: TRBV6-2/TRBV6-3; j_call: TRBJ2-7; clone_size: -; cdr3_nt: TGTGCCAGCAGTGACAGACTAGCGGGAGGAGACGAGCAGTACTTC; cdr3_aa: CASSDRLAGGDEQYF
d_call: TRBD2; cdr3_length: 13; v_call: TRBV11-2; j_call: TRBJ2-7; clone_size: -; cdr3_nt: TGTGCCAGCAGCCCGGGACTAAACGTCGAGCAGTACTTC; cdr3_aa: CASSPGLNVEQYF
d_call: TRBD2; cdr3_length: 16; v_call: TRBV9; j_call: TRBJ2-1; clone_size: once; cdr3_nt: TGTGCCAGCAGCGTAGTTCCCGGGGGGGGCAACAATGAGCAGTTCTTC; cdr3_aa: CASSVVPGGGNNEQFF
d_call: -; cdr3_length: 16; v_call: TRBV20-1; j_call: TRBJ1-5; clone_size: -; cdr3_nt: TGCAGTGCTATCCCCGCGGGCTCCTACCGCGATCAGCCCCAGCATTTT; cdr3_aa: CSAIPAGSYRDQPQHF
d_call: -; cdr3_length: 11; v_call: TRBV29-1; j_call: TRBJ2-7; clone_size: -; cdr3_nt: TGCAGCGTTGCCGCAACCTACGAGCAGTACTTC; cdr3_aa: CSVAATYEQYF
d_call: TRBD1; cdr3_length: 15; v_call: TRBV6-4; j_call: TRBJ2-3; clone_size: few; cdr3_nt: TGTGCCAGCAGCACGGGACAGGGGGCCGGAGATACGCAGTATTTT; cdr3_aa: CASSTGQGAGDTQYF
d_call: TRBD1; cdr3_length: 13; v_call: TRBV29-1; j_call: TRBJ1-2; clone_size: -; cdr3_nt: TGCAGCGTTACCACCGGGACAGGGAATATCAACACCTTC; cdr3_aa: CSVTTGTGNINTF
d_call: TRBD2; cdr3_length: 17; v_call: TRBV7-9; j_call: TRBJ2-3; clone_size: -; cdr3_nt: TGTGCCAGCAGACTCGGGGGGAGCCTAACTAGCACAGATACGCAGTATTTT; cdr3_aa: CASRLGGSLTSTDTQYF
d_call: -; cdr3_length: 13; v_call: TRBV7-9; j_call: TRBJ2-7; clone_size: -; cdr3_nt: TGTGCCAGCAGCTTAGTGACCCGCCGAGAGCAGTACTTC; cdr3_aa: CASSLVTRREQYF
d_call: TRBD2; cdr3_length: 14; v_call: TRBV29-1; j_call: TRBJ2-5; clone_size: -; cdr3_nt: TGCAGCGTTAATCGACTAGCGGGAGAAGAGACCCAGTACTTC; cdr3_aa: CSVNRLAGEETQYF
d_call: -; cdr3_length: 13; v_call: TRBV6-5; j_call: TRBJ1-5; clone_size: -; cdr3_nt: TGTGCCAGCAGTCCCATGGGGGGGCAGCCCCAGCATTTT; cdr3_aa: CASSPMGGQPQHF
d_call: -; cdr3_length: 13; v_call: TRBV3-1; j_call: TRBJ2-4; clone_size: once; cdr3_nt: TGTGCCAGCAGCCGGAATGGCAAAAACATTCAGTACTTC; cdr3_aa: CASSRNGKNIQYF
d_call: TRBD2; cdr3_length: 15; v_call: TRBV4-2; j_call: TRBJ2-1; clone_size: -; cdr3_nt: TGTGCCAGCAGCCAAGAGAGGGCAGCGGGAGTCGGGCAGTTCTTC; cdr3_aa: CASSQERAAGVGQFF
d_call: TRBD1; cdr3_length: 14; v_call: TRBV29-1; j_call: TRBJ1-2; clone_size: -; cdr3_nt: TGCAGCGTTGAAGGGACAGGGCTTAACTATGGCTACACCTTC; cdr3_aa: CSVEGTGLNYGYTF
d_call: -; cdr3_length: 14; v_call: TRBV29-1; j_call: TRBJ2-5; clone_size: once; cdr3_nt: TGCAGCGTTGGGGTCGGCGGCCCCTTGGAGACCCAGTACTTC; cdr3_aa: CSVGVGGPLETQYF
d_call: -; cdr3_length: 13; v_call: TRBV5-1; j_call: TRBJ1-3; clone_size: -; cdr3_nt: TGCGCCAGCAGCTCGGACGCAGGAAACACCATATATTTT; cdr3_aa: CASSSDAGNTIYF
d_call: -; cdr3_length: 13; v_call: TRBV9; j_call: TRBJ2-7; clone_size: -; cdr3_nt: TGTGCCAGCAGCGTACAAGACTCCTACGAGCAGTACTTC; cdr3_aa: CASSVQDSYEQYF
d_call: TRBD1; cdr3_length: 13; v_call: TRBV27; j_call: TRBJ1-2; clone_size: -; cdr3_nt: TGTGCCAGCAGTTTAGCAGGGGGCCATGGCTACACCTTC; cdr3_aa: CASSLAGGHGYTF
d_call: -; cdr3_length: 14; v_call: TRBV9; j_call: TRBJ1-2; clone_size: once; cdr3_nt: TGTGCCAGCAGCCCGGTGGGGGCAGGACATGGCTACACCTTC; cdr3_aa: CASSPVGAGHGYTF